Given below is one TCR beta chain in context. Which antigen it targets is not known. Base qualities are missing; no much larger clone stands one base away. From the cysteine through the phenylalanine, the CDR3 covers 14 amino acids. The retained sequence is limited to the CDR3, 42 bases, with the frame set at the first base. The V end loses 8 bases and the J end loses 0 bases, and a stretch of 11 bases separates them. According to the germline V gene, CDR1 reads MNHNS and CDR2 reads SASEGT. The donors were roughly 40 Caucasian individuals from Russia, aged roughly 6 to 100 years, who were systemically healthy. Each donor gave about 9.2 milliliters of peripheral blood, drawn into EDTA-treated Vacutainer tubes. Ficoll-Paque density-gradient centrifugation was used to isolate PBMCs, with at least 7 million obtained per sample. Trizol reagent was used to extract total RNA from PBMCs, with at least 5 micrograms per sample. For every donor, flow cytometry on a PBMC aliquot measured the percentage of naive CD45RAhigh/CD27high T cells.

The data originate from a study of blood T cells in healthy people across ages (dated by TCRdb to the mid-2010s). With respect to the entire study: In model experiments, template switching captured roughly one uniquely barcoded TCR beta cDNA molecule for every two T cells. Donors were grouped into four age groups: young (average 16 years), middle-aged (around 39), aged (around 66) and long-lived (about 82). Donors of different ages were randomly distributed across sequencing lanes to avoid experimental bias. The study measured age-related changes in TCR beta repertoire diversity using deep sequencing normalized with unique cDNA molecular identifiers. Two additional independent replicas of 1 million unique cDNA reads from the same blood draw were analyzed for two donors (one aged 18 to 30 and one aged 80 or older).

Receptor libraries were prepared by 5' RACE. Sequencing instrument: Illumina HiSeq 2500. A second PCR of roughly 6 to 11 cycles was performed with a sample-barcoded 5' primer and a J-beta primer mix. Each TCR beta cDNA molecule received a unique molecular identifier from a template-switch 5' adaptor carrying 12 random nucleotides. Each sample yielded at least 3 million CDR3-containing paired-end reads. First-strand cDNA was synthesized from all RNA with the Mint cDNA synthesis kit, primed by a TRBC-specific oligonucleotide. Following uracil-DNA glycosylase treatment, all cDNA underwent a first 18-cycle PCR with the universal primers M1SS and BC2_uni_R. As for the original processing: Each sample was normalized by randomly selecting 1 million high-quality reads, each carrying a distinct molecular identifier. Reads with shared molecular identifiers were discarded instead of being binned into consensus sequences. MiTCR, with a Q25 quality threshold and the strictest error-elimination algorithm, was used for CDR3 identification, clonotype clustering and error correction. Lower-bound total TCR beta diversity was estimated with a nonparametric unseen species model using Euler transformation. TCRdb reanalyzed the raw reads on its own, using fastp at Q25 for trimming and MiXCR for clone calling, and kept in-frame beta chains. Entries are consolidated by CDR3 protein sequence, retaining the most common genes and DNA. The V and J calls come from TCRdb's annotation, not from the publication. The table for this sample lists about 940,000 distinct CDR3 sequences; about 48% of them were counted only once. Jointly, the top ten make up 13% of the sample.

The full study reports these points: Because profiling used bulk unsorted PBMCs, naive and antigen-experienced compartments could not be compared conclusively. A strong correlation was found between observed TCR beta diversity and the percentage of naive T cells measured by flow cytometry. As age increased, observed TCR beta diversity per million T cells dropped in a roughly linear way, and a significant reduction was already evident by age 40. The long-lived group showed more naive CD4+ T cells, fewer expanded clones and increased TCR diversity than the aged group, suggesting age selection. Estimates of total diversity based on one million sequenced T cells were regarded as lower bounds and as underestimates. Because the CMV infection status of the donors was unknown, age-related changes in expanded clonotypes may potentially have been confounded.

This receptor was obtained from a man aged 25 to 40 in good health. Sequencing input: blood. The chain is encoded by TRBV6-1 joined to TRBJ2-1; there is no confident call for the D gene. CDR3 loop: CASHDVSSYNEQFF. The DNA reads as follows: TGTGCCAGCCATGACGTCAGCTCCTACAATGAGCAGTTCTTC.